This TCR beta chain was observed in a study of cytomegalovirus exposure and HLA in healthy donors. CDR3 size: 12 residues. Trimming took 7 bases from V and 3 from J, leaving 12 bases between them. CDR1 is SQVTM and CDR2 is ANQGSEA in the germline V gene. The PCR employed 60 Vbeta primers together with 13 Jbeta primers. This table comes from immunoSEQ multiplex PCR, and its TCRdb copy is limited to in-frame clones, with some not included. The table records 100,000 or so clones, approximately 76% of them present only once. Regarding this clone: Its antigen is currently unknown.

Whole-study findings and limits: Later analysis found that TCR beta chains associated with HLA were more clonally expanded than other, equally common chains.

This chain joins TRBV29-1 and TRBJ2-5, with D uncertain. Sequenced material: PBMCs. The receptor was isolated from a man aged 25-40 years in good health and CMV-seropositive. In DNA, the CDR3 is TGCAGCGGCGGTAGGTGGGAAGAGACCCAGTACTTC. Translation: CSGGRWEETQYF.